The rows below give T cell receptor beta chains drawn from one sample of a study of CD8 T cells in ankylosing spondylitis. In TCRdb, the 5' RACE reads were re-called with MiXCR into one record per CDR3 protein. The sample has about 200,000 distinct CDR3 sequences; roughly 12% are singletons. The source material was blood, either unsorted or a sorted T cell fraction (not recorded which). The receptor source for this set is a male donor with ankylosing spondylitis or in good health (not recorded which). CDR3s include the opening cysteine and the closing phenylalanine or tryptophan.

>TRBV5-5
CASRVGQTNYEQYF
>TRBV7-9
CASSPDRVEQYF
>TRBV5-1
CASSLEAGRDEQFF
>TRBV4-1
CASSQHTRDYEQYF
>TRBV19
CASKTFSATNEKLFF
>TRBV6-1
CASTGPYATDTQYF
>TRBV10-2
CASRTQGKNQPQHF
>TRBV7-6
CASSFRLAGGTDTQYF
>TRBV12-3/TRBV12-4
CASSLLTSKASYEQYF
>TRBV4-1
CASSQGTNTGELFF
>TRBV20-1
CSASPSVGEQFF
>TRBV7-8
CASSWRPGEQFF
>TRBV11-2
CASSLDNLDSFNYGYTF
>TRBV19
CASKRGRISTEAFF